The rows below give T cell receptor beta chains drawn from one sample of a study of shared clonotypes between healthy human individuals. The repertoire was sequenced with immunoSEQ multiplex PCR; TCRdb's copy has only in-frame clones and lacks some. The sample yields roughly 2.5 million clones, roughly nine tenths seen once. The specimen sequenced was naive CD4+ T cells sorted from blood. The receptor source for this set is a man aged 18-30 years in good health. CDR3s include the opening cysteine and the closing phenylalanine or tryptophan. The D gene is left open where the match is weak. Only part of the rows carry a size: once, few, many, or a class if the clone is expanded.

j_gene: TRBJ1-5
v_gene: TRBV5-4
abundance: NA
d_gene: NA
CDR3nt: TGTGCCAGTTCACAGGGCTTCAATCAGCCCCAGCATTTT
CDR3aa: CASSQGFNQPQHF

j_gene: TRBJ2-1
v_gene: TRBV30
abundance: NA
d_gene: TRBD2
CDR3nt: TGTGCCTCAAGCATGACTAGCGGATCCTACAATGAGCAGTTCTTC
CDR3aa: CASSMTSGSYNEQFF

j_gene: TRBJ2-7
v_gene: TRBV7-9
abundance: NA
d_gene: NA
CDR3nt: TGTGCCAGCAGCTTACAGTCCTACGAGCAGTACTTC
CDR3aa: CASSLQSYEQYF

j_gene: TRBJ1-4
v_gene: TRBV4-3
abundance: NA
d_gene: TRBD1
CDR3nt: TGCGCCAGCAGCCCTGGGACAGCCGTTCTTGCAACTAATGAAAAACTGTTTTTT
CDR3aa: CASSPGTAVLATNEKLFF

j_gene: TRBJ2-7
v_gene: TRBV6-5
abundance: NA
d_gene: TRBD1
CDR3nt: TGTGCCAGCAGACCTGACAGGGGAATCACCTACGAGCAGTACTTC
CDR3aa: CASRPDRGITYEQYF

j_gene: TRBJ2-7
v_gene: TRBV6-8
abundance: NA
d_gene: NA
CDR3nt: TGTGCCAGCACCCCTGGACAGACCTACGAGCAGTACTTC
CDR3aa: CASTPGQTYEQYF

j_gene: TRBJ2-2
v_gene: TRBV7-2
abundance: NA
d_gene: TRBD1
CDR3nt: TGTGCCAGCAGCCGGGACAGGGACACCGGGGAGCTGTTTTTT
CDR3aa: CASSRDRDTGELFF

j_gene: TRBJ2-7
v_gene: TRBV18
abundance: NA
d_gene: NA
CDR3nt: TGTGCCAGCTCACCATTCCGGGACCCGAACGAGCAGTACTTC
CDR3aa: CASSPFRDPNEQYF

j_gene: TRBJ2-7
v_gene: TRBV19
abundance: NA
d_gene: TRBD2
CDR3nt: TGTGCCAGTAGTCACACTAGCGGGAAGAACGAGCAGTACTTC
CDR3aa: CASSHTSGKNEQYF

j_gene: TRBJ1-1
v_gene: TRBV6-5
abundance: NA
d_gene: NA
CDR3nt: TGTGCCAGCAGTTACGAAGGCGTGAAGACTGAAGCTTTCTTT
CDR3aa: CASSYEGVKTEAFF

j_gene: TRBJ2-7
v_gene: TRBV6-5
abundance: NA
d_gene: NA
CDR3nt: TGTGCCAGCGGTAGGGGCCCCTACGAGCAGTACTTC
CDR3aa: CASGRGPYEQYF

j_gene: TRBJ2-7
v_gene: TRBV2
abundance: NA
d_gene: TRBD1
CDR3nt: TGTGCCAGCAGGGTCGGGACAGGGGGTTGGCAGTACTTC
CDR3aa: CASRVGTGGWQYF

j_gene: TRBJ2-1
v_gene: TRBV5-1
abundance: NA
d_gene: TRBD2
CDR3nt: TGCGCCAGCAGCTTTACGGGACTAGAATTCAATGAGCAGTTCTTC
CDR3aa: CASSFTGLEFNEQFF

j_gene: TRBJ1-3
v_gene: TRBV19
abundance: once
d_gene: NA
CDR3nt: TGTGCCAGTAAGCGGGGCTCCGGAAACACCATATATTTT
CDR3aa: CASKRGSGNTIYF

j_gene: TRBJ2-7
v_gene: TRBV27
abundance: NA
d_gene: NA
CDR3nt: TGTGCCAGCAGTCCCCAGGGGAGATCCTACGAGCAGTACTTC
CDR3aa: CASSPQGRSYEQYF

j_gene: TRBJ2-2
v_gene: TRBV6-1
abundance: once
d_gene: NA
CDR3nt: TGTGCCAGCAGATCGAGCACCGGGGAGCTGTTTTTT
CDR3aa: CASRSSTGELFF

j_gene: TRBJ2-1
v_gene: TRBV6-5
abundance: NA
d_gene: NA
CDR3nt: TGTGCCAGCACCGGAGGGAGAGGGCATGAGCAGTTCTTC
CDR3aa: CASTGGRGHEQFF

j_gene: TRBJ1-3
v_gene: TRBV9
abundance: NA
d_gene: TRBD1
CDR3nt: TGTGCCAGCAGCGTCGGACAGGGGGCAGGAAACACCATATATTTT
CDR3aa: CASSVGQGAGNTIYF

j_gene: TRBJ1-2
v_gene: TRBV5-1
abundance: NA
d_gene: NA
CDR3nt: TGCGCCAGCAGCTTGCCGTCAGGGGATGGCTACACCTTC
CDR3aa: CASSLPSGDGYTF

j_gene: TRBJ2-3
v_gene: TRBV19
abundance: NA
d_gene: TRBD1
CDR3nt: TGTGCCAGTAGCCGGGACAGGCGACTGGATACGCAGTATTTT
CDR3aa: CASSRDRRLDTQYF

j_gene: TRBJ2-1
v_gene: TRBV6-1
abundance: NA
d_gene: NA
CDR3nt: TGTGCCAGCAGTGTGTCTTCCGGGCCGCTGGGGCGTAATGAGCAGTTCTTC
CDR3aa: CASSVSSGPLGRNEQFF

j_gene: TRBJ1-1
v_gene: TRBV6-1
abundance: NA
d_gene: NA
CDR3nt: TGTGCCAGCAGTATGCAGGGAGGGAACACTGAAGCTTTCTTT
CDR3aa: CASSMQGGNTEAFF

j_gene: TRBJ1-5
v_gene: TRBV9
abundance: NA
d_gene: NA
CDR3nt: TGTGCCAGCAGCGTAGGGCCCAATCAGCCCCAGCATTTT
CDR3aa: CASSVGPNQPQHF

j_gene: TRBJ2-7
v_gene: TRBV6-5
abundance: NA
d_gene: TRBD1
CDR3nt: TGTGCCAGCAGTCTACCGGGACAGTTCAGCGAGCAGTACTTC
CDR3aa: CASSLPGQFSEQYF

j_gene: TRBJ2-5
v_gene: TRBV6-5
abundance: NA
d_gene: TRBD2
CDR3nt: TGTGCCAGCAGCCGACTAGCGGGGGGTGGAGAGACCCAGTACTTC
CDR3aa: CASSRLAGGGETQYF

j_gene: TRBJ2-3
v_gene: TRBV29-1
abundance: NA
d_gene: TRBD2
CDR3nt: TGCAGCGTTGAAACTAGCGGGGGGGTCACAGATACGCAGTATTTT
CDR3aa: CSVETSGGVTDTQYF

j_gene: TRBJ1-6
v_gene: TRBV7-2
abundance: NA
d_gene: TRBD1
CDR3nt: TGTGCCAGCAGGGACGGACAGGGGAATTCACCCCTCCACTTT
CDR3aa: CASRDGQGNSPLHF

j_gene: TRBJ2-1
v_gene: TRBV5-4
abundance: NA
d_gene: NA
CDR3nt: TGTGCCAGCAGCTTGACTAGTTCCTCCTACAATGAGCAGTTCTTC
CDR3aa: CASSLTSSSYNEQFF

j_gene: TRBJ2-2
v_gene: TRBV6-4
abundance: NA
d_gene: NA
CDR3nt: TGTGCCAGCCGGCCCGACCCAGGGATCGGGGAGCTGTTTTTT
CDR3aa: CASRPDPGIGELFF